This TCR beta chain stems from a study of blood T cell repertoires in COVID-19. For the study at large: Both acute and convalescent COVID-19 samples were obtained from the United States, Italy and Spain.

Authors' data handling: Using reference gene primer amplification, nucleated cell counts were estimated. Profiled with immunoSEQ multiplex PCR; TCRdb holds only in-frame clones, not every one. V and J calls and clone size come straight from that table; D and trimming were deduced from the DNA. The data contain 200,000 to 300,000 clones, roughly 88% of them singletons. Germline CDR1 and CDR2: SGHTA and FQGNSA. This CDR3 contains 15 residues. The J segment lost 4 bases and the V segment lost 1 base, leaving 6 bases of the junction unmatched. The genes are TRBV7-2 and TRBJ1-2, with TRBD1 identical over 7 bases. The source of this sequence is a man aged 35-49 years with acute or convalescent COVID-19. Specimen: peripheral blood. In nucleotides, the CDR3 is TGTGCCAGCAGCTTAGGAGGGGGACAGCTCTATGGCTACACCTTC. Its translation: CASSLGGGQLYGYTF.